These T cell receptor beta chains were read from a single sample in a study of CD8+ T cells in alopecia areata. TCRdb's copy holds only in-frame clones and misses some; the assay was immunoSEQ multiplex PCR. The table includes 150,000 or so clones, around 86% detected once. The specimen was CD8+ T cells sorted from blood, collected at week 0. The receptors originated from a human donor with alopecia areata. CDR3s include the opening cysteine and the closing phenylalanine or tryptophan. The order of the fields is CDR3 protein, D gene, V gene. A D gene is named only where the DNA matches it firmly.

CDR3aa: CASSQSAWNTEAFF
d_gene: -
v_gene: TRBV4-1

CDR3aa: CASSLESSYEQYF
d_gene: -
v_gene: TRBV5-4

CDR3aa: CASSPRRNHRQEANYGYTF
d_gene: -
v_gene: TRBV9

CDR3aa: CASSQGTSGSEETQYF
d_gene: TRBD2
v_gene: TRBV7-9

CDR3aa: CSGRQGDNEQFF
d_gene: TRBD1
v_gene: TRBV29-1

CDR3aa: CASRRDYGYTF
d_gene: -
v_gene: TRBV19

CDR3aa: CASSDNRGDEQFF
d_gene: TRBD1
v_gene: TRBV27

CDR3aa: CASSVGTSTYEQYF
d_gene: TRBD2
v_gene: TRBV19

CDR3aa: CASSPRFRTGEETDTQYF
d_gene: -
v_gene: TRBV9

CDR3aa: CASSLRGPANYGYTF
d_gene: -
v_gene: TRBV27

CDR3aa: CASSQRSAGGTEAFF
d_gene: -
v_gene: TRBV4-1

CDR3aa: CASSLGVYEQYF
d_gene: -
v_gene: TRBV5-4

CDR3aa: CASSLMRGHSYEQYF
d_gene: TRBD1
v_gene: TRBV7-8

CDR3aa: CASSLSLGPLNEQYF
d_gene: -
v_gene: TRBV27

CDR3aa: CAGRGTNPERVQTQYF
d_gene: -
v_gene: TRBV2

CDR3aa: CASSYSTDTQYF
d_gene: -
v_gene: TRBV7-9

CDR3aa: CASGDWVSGFF
d_gene: -
v_gene: TRBV6-1

CDR3aa: CSVEDEVGEAYEQYF
d_gene: -
v_gene: TRBV29-1

CDR3aa: CASSVGGQGASGELFF
d_gene: -
v_gene: TRBV7-9

CDR3aa: CASGPGGGREQFF
d_gene: TRBD2
v_gene: TRBV27

CDR3aa: CASLASGQGYTEAFF
d_gene: TRBD1
v_gene: TRBV5-6

CDR3aa: CASSSPVATGTYEQYF
d_gene: -
v_gene: TRBV7-9

CDR3aa: CASSYPNGGYEQYF
d_gene: -
v_gene: TRBV6-5

CDR3aa: CASSDRLGEYGYTF
d_gene: -
v_gene: TRBV19

CDR3aa: CASSKAGLAGFAYEQYF
d_gene: -
v_gene: TRBV21-1

CDR3aa: CASSLRTDSYEQYF
d_gene: -
v_gene: TRBV7-7

CDR3aa: CSVGGGSSYNEQFF
d_gene: -
v_gene: TRBV29-1

CDR3aa: CASSPPGGPGETQYF
d_gene: -
v_gene: TRBV7-3

CDR3aa: CASSLGLATDTQYF
d_gene: TRBD2
v_gene: TRBV6-1

CDR3aa: CASSLGGNEKLFF
d_gene: -
v_gene: TRBV7-9

CDR3aa: CAISVRDWPIYEQYF
d_gene: -
v_gene: TRBV10-3

CDR3aa: CASSVEGTGMNTEAFF
d_gene: TRBD1
v_gene: TRBV9

CDR3aa: CATHHRTGTGELFF
d_gene: -
v_gene: TRBV7-9

CDR3aa: CASSITRTGLETQYF
d_gene: TRBD1
v_gene: TRBV19

CDR3aa: CASSLKFF
d_gene: -
v_gene: TRBV27

CDR3aa: CASSESGTIYEQYF
d_gene: TRBD2
v_gene: TRBV13

CDR3aa: CASSSEGTSGGARHEQFF
d_gene: TRBD2
v_gene: TRBV5-1

CDR3aa: CASSERHYQGDSNQPQHF
d_gene: TRBD1
v_gene: TRBV6-1

CDR3aa: CASSSETGPVTF
d_gene: -
v_gene: TRBV11-3

CDR3aa: CASSPDSILSYEQYF
d_gene: -
v_gene: TRBV27

CDR3aa: CASSPLPTSGKGLVEQYF
d_gene: TRBD2
v_gene: TRBV7-9

CDR3aa: CASSLPGRNSGNTIYF
d_gene: -
v_gene: TRBV5-1

CDR3aa: CSAEGPNTEAFF
d_gene: -
v_gene: TRBV29-1

CDR3aa: CASSDPPHGEQYF
d_gene: -
v_gene: TRBV10-1

CDR3aa: CASSHPGEGKQYF
d_gene: TRBD2
v_gene: TRBV4-1

CDR3aa: CASSLRLAGGDEQFF
d_gene: TRBD2
v_gene: TRBV5-1